The present T cell receptor (beta chain) was sequenced within a study of T cell responses to AZD1222 COVID-19 vaccine. Findings and caveats of the study: Spike was spanned by vaccine-associated CD4 TCRs, with dominance at 160-218 and 743-854. All repertoire sampling was performed exclusively after the peak T cell response. Two doses of AZD1222 preceded a rise in Spike-specific TCR breadth and depth. Possibly, clonal diversity was underestimated; donors were largely white British and included more females.

Germline-derived CDR1 and CDR2 are LNHNV and YYDKDF (reference sequence). The CDR3 runs 13 residues. V gave up 1 base and J gave up 3 bases, with 7 bases separating them. The protocol was immunoSEQ multiplex PCR, while the TCRdb copy is restricted to in-frame clones and leaves out a portion. Of about 100,000 clones in the sample, about 83% were seen once. This clone was found a few times. Its target is unknown. The receptor comes from an adult in good health. Here the sequenced sample was peripheral blood, taken on day 0 of AZD1222 vaccination. The chain carries TRBV15 and TRBJ2-7; D uncertain. The CDR3 nucleotides are TGTGCCACCAGCAGAGGGGTCGGCTACGAGCAGTACTTC. Its protein is CATSRGVGYEQYF.